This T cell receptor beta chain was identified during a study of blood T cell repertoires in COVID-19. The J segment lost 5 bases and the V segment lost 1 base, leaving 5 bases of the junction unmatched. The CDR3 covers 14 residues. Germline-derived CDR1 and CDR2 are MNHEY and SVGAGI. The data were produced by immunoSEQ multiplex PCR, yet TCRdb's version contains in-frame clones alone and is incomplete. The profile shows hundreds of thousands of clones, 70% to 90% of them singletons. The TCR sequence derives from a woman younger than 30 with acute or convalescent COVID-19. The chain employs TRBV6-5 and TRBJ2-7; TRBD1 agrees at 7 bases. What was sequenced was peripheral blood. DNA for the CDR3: TGTGCCAGCAGTTACTACGACAGGGAAGACGAGCAGTACTTC. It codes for CASSYYDREDEQYF.